Listed below are T cell receptor beta chains from one sample, sequenced in a study of T cell changes during pregnancy in multiple sclerosis. Sequencing was performed with immunoSEQ multiplex PCR; in TCRdb, only in-frame clones are kept and a portion is missing. The table lists about 100,000 clones, over 80% of them singletons. The sequences come from peripheral blood, collected after pregnancy. The receptors derive from a female donor with multiple sclerosis, enrolled in a pregnancy study. CDR3s leave out the opening cysteine and the closing phenylalanine or tryptophan. A D gene is named only where the DNA matches it firmly.

v_call d_call cdr3_aa
TRBV5-1 TRBD1 ASRGTGGLEAF
TRBV11-3 TRBD1 ASRSQGASSYNEQF
TRBV6-5 TRBD1 ASSRGREFQ
TRBV2 - ATKADYEQY
TRBV7-3 - ASSLNPGTSTDTQY
TRBV15 TRBD1 ATSRDLLVGTGGSYEQY
TRBV15 - ATRTHRVGNEQF
TRBV5-1 - ASSAGPMNTEAF
TRBV29-1 TRBD1 SGRDRDSYEQY
TRBV7-9 - ASRQDRTYGNTIY
TRBV6-1 - ASSESPGLNTEAF
TRBV4-1 - ASSQGGHMNTEAF
TRBV5-1 TRBD1 ASSITGTGVTGELF
TRBV2 TRBD1 ASTGQGRHEKLF
TRBV27 TRBD2 ASRMTSGRYEQY
TRBV9 TRBD1 ASSVQGAGEKLF
TRBV5-1 TRBD2 ASGVAGGANTGELF
TRBV12-1 - ASSKSSSYEQY
TRBV6-1 - ASSDRAGGTEAF
TRBV5-1 TRBD1 ASSPTGINTEAF
TRBV25-1 - ASSEAGHQEAF
TRBV7-6 - ASSEGIGAANEKLF
TRBV7-9 - ASSGGYNEKLF
TRBV2 TRBD1 ASIPTGSSEQY
TRBV7-8 TRBD1 ASSPRDRERGANEKLF
TRBV4-2 - ASSQAPGGDDTNTGELF
TRBV7-9 - ASSLDSGAYGEQF
TRBV28 - ASQGLGYT
TRBV11-2 TRBD1 ASSWDRGGTEAF
TRBV5-1 TRBD2 ASSLGLAGGTDTQY
TRBV27 TRBD2 ASSLLSGNEQY
TRBV10-3 - ATLSMAGTEAF
TRBV27 TRBD2 ASSLYMAGGITGELF
TRBV10-1 - ASIKRGSSYEQY
TRBV7-2 - ASSLVGGGYEQY
TRBV28 - ASNLPRRSKRQAGELF
TRBV6-1 TRBD2 ASSEFGERGGSADTQY
TRBV27 - ASSGFTSNNEQF
TRBV9 - ASSANSWGDQDGYT
TRBV2 - ASRDATGTIQETQY
TRBV4-1 TRBD2 ASSQPGLAKGTQY
TRBV7-3 - ASSLSSVYNEQF
TRBV4-3 - ASSQRHGYEQY
TRBV7-2 - ASSFWGDGYT
TRBV27 TRBD2 ASTLVGGGTQY
TRBV15 - ATSRKDSQETQY
TRBV5-1 TRBD2 ASSLDGRTSYEQY
TRBV4-1 TRBD1 ASSLSQGKETQY
TRBV27 TRBD2 ASRVAGDNEQF
TRBV30 - AWKLYNEQF
TRBV29-1 TRBD2 SVVGLAGVYEQF
TRBV9 TRBD1 ASSVDHLGQGANNEQF
TRBV19 - ASSISLNQPQH
TRBV5-4 TRBD2 ASSKAGTDVREF
TRBV6-6 - ASTSEGGYGYT
TRBV19 - ASSIDNQGMNTEAF
TRBV4-1 - ASSREHQETQY